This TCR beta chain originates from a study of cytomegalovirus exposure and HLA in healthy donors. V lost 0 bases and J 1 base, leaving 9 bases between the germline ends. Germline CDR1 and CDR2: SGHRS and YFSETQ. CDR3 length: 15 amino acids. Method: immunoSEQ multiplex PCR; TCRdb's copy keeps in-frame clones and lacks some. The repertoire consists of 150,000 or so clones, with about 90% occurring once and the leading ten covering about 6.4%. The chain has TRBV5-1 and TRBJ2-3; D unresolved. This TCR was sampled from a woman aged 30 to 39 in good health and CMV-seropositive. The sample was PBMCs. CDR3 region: CASSLVVGRTDTQYF. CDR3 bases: TGCGCCAGCAGCTTGGTAGTCGGTCGCACAGATACGCAGTATTTT. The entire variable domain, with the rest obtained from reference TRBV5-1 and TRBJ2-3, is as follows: KAGVTQTPRYLIKTRGQQVTLSCSPISGHRSVSWYQQTPGQGLQFLFEYFSETQRNKGNFPGRFSGRQFSNSRSEMNVSTLELGDSALYLCASSLVVGRTDTQYFGPGTRLTVL.